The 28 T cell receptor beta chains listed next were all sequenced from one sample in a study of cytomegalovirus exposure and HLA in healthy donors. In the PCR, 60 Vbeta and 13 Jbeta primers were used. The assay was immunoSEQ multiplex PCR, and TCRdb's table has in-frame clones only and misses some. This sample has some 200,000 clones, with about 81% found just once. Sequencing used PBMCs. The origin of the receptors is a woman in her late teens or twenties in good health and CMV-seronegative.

The CDR3 reads CASSESLWGAGGKEQYF. The CDR3 nucleotides read TGCGCCAGCAGTGAGTCCTTGTGGGGAGCGGGAGGTAAGGAGCAGTACTTC. V and J are TRBV10-2 and TRBJ2-7, with 9 bases that match TRBD2. J lost 7 bases, V lost 0 bases, and 13 bases had no gene match. Germline V gives CDR1 WSHSY, CDR2 SAAADI. This CDR3 is 17 amino acids long.

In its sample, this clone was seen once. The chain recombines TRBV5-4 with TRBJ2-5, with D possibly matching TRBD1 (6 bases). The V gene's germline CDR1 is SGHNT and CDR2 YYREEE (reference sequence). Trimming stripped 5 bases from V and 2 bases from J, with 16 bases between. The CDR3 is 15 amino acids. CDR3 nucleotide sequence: TGTGCCAGCAGGGCCTTGGTGGGGGCTCAAGAGACCCAGTACTTC. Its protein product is CASRALVGAQETQYF.

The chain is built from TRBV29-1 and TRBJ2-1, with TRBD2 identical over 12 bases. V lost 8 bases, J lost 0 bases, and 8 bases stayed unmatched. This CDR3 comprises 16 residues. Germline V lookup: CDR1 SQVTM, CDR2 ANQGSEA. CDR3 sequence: CSLRLAGEFSYNEQFF. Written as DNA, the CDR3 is TGCAGCCTTAGACTAGCGGGAGAATTCTCCTACAATGAGCAGTTCTTC.

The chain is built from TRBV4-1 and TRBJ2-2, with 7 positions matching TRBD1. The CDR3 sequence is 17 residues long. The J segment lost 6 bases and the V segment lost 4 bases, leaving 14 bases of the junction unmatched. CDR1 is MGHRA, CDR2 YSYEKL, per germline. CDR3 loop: CASSPPTGEIFPGELFF. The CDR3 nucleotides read TGCGCCAGCAGCCCCCCAACAGGGGAGATCTTCCCCGGGGAGCTGTTTTTT.

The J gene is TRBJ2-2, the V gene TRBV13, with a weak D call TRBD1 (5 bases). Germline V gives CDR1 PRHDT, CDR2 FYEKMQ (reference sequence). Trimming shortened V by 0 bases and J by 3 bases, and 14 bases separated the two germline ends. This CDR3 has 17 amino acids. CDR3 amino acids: CASSLGRAGLDTGELFF. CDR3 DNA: TGTGCCAGCAGCTTAGGCCGCGCAGGGTTGGACACCGGGGAGCTGTTTTTT. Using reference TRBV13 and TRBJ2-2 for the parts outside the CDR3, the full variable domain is AAGVIQSPRHLIKEKRETATLKCYPIPRHDTVYWYQQGPGQDPQFLISFYEKMQSDKGSIPDRFSAQQFSDYHSELNMSSLELGDSALYFCASSLGRAGLDTGELFFGEGSRLTVL.

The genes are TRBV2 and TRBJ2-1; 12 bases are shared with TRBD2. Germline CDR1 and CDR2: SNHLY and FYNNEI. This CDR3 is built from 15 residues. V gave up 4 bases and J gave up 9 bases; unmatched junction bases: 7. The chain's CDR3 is CASSALAGGPSEQFF. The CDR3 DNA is TGTGCCAGCAGTGCGCTAGCGGGGGGGCCGAGTGAGCAGTTCTTC.

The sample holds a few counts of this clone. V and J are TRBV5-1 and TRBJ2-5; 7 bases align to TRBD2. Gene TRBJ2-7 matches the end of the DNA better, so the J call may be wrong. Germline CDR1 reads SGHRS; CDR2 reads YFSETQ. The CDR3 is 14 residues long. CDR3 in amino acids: CASRAGDGAYEQYF. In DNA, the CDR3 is TGCGCCAGCAGGGCGGGGGATGGTGCCTACGAGCAGTACTTC.

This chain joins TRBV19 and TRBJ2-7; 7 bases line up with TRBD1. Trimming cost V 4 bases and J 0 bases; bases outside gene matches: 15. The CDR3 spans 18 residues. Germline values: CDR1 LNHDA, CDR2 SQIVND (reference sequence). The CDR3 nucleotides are TGTGCCAGTAGTAGAAAGACCGGGACAGAGGTTCTCTCCTACGAGCAGTACTTC. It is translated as CASSRKTGTEVLSYEQYF.

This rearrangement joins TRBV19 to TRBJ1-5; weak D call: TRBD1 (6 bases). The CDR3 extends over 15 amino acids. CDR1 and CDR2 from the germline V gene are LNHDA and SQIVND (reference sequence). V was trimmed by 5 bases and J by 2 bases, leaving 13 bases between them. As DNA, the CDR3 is TGTGCCAGTAGTTCTCCAGGGGCGGGCAATCAGCCCCAGCATTTT. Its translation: CASSSPGAGNQPQHF.

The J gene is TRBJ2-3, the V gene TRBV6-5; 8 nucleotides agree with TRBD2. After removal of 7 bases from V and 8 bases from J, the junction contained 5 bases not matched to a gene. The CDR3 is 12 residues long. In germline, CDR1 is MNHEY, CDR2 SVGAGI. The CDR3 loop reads CASTAGGGTQYF. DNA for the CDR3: TGTGCCAGCACGGCGGGAGGAGGTACGCAGTATTTT.

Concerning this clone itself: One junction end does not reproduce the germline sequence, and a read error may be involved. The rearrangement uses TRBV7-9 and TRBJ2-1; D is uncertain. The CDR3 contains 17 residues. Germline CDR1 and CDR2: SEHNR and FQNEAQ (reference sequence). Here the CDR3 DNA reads TGTTCCAGCAGCCCAACCGAAGGTGGGCCCTCCTACAATGAGCAGTTCTTC. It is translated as CSSSPTEGGPSYNEQFF.

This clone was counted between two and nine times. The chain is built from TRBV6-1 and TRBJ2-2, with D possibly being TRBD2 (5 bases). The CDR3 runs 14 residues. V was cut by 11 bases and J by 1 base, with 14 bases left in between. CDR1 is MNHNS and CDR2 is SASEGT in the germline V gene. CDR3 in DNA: TGTGCCGGACGCGGGCCGATGAACACCGGGGAGCTGTTTTTT. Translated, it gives CAGRGPMNTGELFF.

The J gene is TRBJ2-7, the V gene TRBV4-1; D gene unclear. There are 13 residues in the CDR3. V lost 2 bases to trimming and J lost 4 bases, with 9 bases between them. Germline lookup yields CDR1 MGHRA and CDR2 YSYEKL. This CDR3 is CASSQTERYEQYF. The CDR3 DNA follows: TGCGCCAGCAGCCAAACGGAGCGATACGAGCAGTACTTC.

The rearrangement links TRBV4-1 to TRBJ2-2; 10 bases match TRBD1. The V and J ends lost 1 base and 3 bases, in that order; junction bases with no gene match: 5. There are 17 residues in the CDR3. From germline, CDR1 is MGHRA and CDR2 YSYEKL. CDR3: CASSQAPGTGDTGELFF. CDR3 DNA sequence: TGCGCCAGCAGCCAAGCACCCGGGACAGGGGACACCGGGGAGCTGTTTTTT.

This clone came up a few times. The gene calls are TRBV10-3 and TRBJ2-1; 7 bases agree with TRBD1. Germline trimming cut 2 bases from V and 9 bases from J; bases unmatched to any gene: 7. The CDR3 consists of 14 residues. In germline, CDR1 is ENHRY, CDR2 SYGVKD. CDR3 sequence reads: CAISEGTAALEQFF. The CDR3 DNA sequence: TGTGCCATCAGTGAGGGGACAGCCGCCCTTGAGCAGTTCTTC.

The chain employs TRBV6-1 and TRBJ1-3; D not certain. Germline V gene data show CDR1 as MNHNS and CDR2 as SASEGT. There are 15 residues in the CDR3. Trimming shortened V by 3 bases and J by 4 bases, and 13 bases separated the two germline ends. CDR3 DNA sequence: TGTGCCAGCAGTGACCTGTCCCGGTCCGGAAACACCATATATTTT. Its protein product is CASSDLSRSGNTIYF.

DNA for the CDR3: TGTGCCACCAGCAGAGATTCTCTGGAACAGTCCTACGAGCAGTACTTC. This sequence encodes CATSRDSLEQSYEQYF. The chain links TRBV15 to TRBJ2-7; D unresolved. The CDR3 spans 16 residues. Per germline, CDR1 LNHNV and CDR2 YYDKDF (reference sequence). Trimming removed 0 bases from V and 1 base from J, with 13 bases in between.

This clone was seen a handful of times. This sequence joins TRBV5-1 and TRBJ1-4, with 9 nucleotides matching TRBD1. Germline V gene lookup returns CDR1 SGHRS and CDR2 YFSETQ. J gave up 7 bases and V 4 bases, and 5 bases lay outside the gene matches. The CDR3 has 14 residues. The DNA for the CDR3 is TGCGCCAGCAGCCTAACAGGGGGCGGTGAAAAACTGTTTTTT. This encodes CASSLTGGGEKLFF. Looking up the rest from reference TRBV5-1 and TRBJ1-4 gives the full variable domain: KAGVTQTPRYLIKTRGQQVTLSCSPISGHRSVSWYQQTPGQGLQFLFEYFSETQRNKGNFPGRFSGRQFSNSRSEMNVSTLELGDSALYLCASSLTGGGEKLFFGSGTQLSVL.

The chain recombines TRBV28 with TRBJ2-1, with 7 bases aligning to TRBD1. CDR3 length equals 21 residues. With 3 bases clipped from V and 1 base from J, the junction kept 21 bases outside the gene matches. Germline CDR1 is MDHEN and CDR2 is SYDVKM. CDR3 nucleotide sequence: TGTGCCAGCAGTTTGGGCCGAGGGGGCTCAACAAAAGTGGGGTCCTACAATGAGCAGTTCTTC. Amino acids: CASSLGRGGSTKVGSYNEQFF.

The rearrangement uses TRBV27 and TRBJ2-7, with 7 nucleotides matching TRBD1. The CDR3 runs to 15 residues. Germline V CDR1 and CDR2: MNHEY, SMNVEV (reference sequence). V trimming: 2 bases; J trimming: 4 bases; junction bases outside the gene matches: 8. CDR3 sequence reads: CASSLKLGQSYEQYF. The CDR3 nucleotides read TGTGCCAGCAGTTTAAAGCTGGGACAGAGTTACGAGCAGTACTTC.

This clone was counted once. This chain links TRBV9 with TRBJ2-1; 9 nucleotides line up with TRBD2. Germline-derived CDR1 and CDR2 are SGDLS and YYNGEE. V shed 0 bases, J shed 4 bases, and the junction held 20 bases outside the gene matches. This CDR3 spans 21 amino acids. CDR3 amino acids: CASSVATGAGGPRGVYNEQFF. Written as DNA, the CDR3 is TGTGCCAGCAGCGTAGCTACGGGGGCGGGGGGGCCGAGGGGGGTATACAATGAGCAGTTCTTC.

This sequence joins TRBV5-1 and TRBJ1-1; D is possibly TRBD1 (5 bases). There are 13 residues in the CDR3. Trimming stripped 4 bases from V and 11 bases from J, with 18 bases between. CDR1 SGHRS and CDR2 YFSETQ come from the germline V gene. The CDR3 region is CASSRETETEAFF. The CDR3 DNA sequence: TGCGCCAGCAGCCGAGAAACGGAGACAGAGGCTTTCTTT.

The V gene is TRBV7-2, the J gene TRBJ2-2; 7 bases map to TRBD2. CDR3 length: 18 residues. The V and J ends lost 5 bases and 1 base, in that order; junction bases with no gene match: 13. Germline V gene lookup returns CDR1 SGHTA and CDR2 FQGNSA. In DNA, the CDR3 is TGTGCCAGCAGCCCCCGTCCGGCAAGCGGGGTGAACACCGGGGAGCTGTTTTTT. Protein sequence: CASSPRPASGVNTGELFF.

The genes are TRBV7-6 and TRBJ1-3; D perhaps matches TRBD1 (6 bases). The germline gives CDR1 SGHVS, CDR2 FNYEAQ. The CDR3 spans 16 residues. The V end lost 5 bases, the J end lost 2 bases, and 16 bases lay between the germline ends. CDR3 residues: CASSPVDGGPGNTIYF. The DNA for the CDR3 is TGTGCCAGCAGCCCCGTCGACGGGGGGCCTGGAAACACCATATATTTT.

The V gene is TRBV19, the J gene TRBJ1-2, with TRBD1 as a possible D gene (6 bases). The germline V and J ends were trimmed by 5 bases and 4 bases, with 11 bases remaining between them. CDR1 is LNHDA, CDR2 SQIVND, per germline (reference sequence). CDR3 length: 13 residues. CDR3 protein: CASSVTGSYGYTF. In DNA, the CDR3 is TGTGCCAGTAGTGTAACAGGGAGCTATGGCTACACCTTC.

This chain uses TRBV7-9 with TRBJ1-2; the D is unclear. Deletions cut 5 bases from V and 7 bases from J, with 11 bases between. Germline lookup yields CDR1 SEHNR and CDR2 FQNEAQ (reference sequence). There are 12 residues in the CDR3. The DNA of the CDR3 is TGTGCCAGCAGCCCCCAAGAGGGTGGCTACACCTTC. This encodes CASSPQEGGYTF.

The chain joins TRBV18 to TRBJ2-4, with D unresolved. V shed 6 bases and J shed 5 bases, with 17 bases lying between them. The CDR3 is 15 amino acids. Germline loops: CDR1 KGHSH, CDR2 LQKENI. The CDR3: CASSMTQGSENIQYF. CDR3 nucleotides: TGTGCCAGCTCCATGACACAAGGATCGGAAAACATTCAGTACTTC.

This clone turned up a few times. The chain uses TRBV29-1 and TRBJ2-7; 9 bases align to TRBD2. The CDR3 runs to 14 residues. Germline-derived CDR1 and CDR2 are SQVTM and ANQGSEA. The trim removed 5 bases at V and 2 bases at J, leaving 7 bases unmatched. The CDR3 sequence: CSVTPLAGTYEQYF. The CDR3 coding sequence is TGCAGCGTTACCCCGCTAGCGGGGACCTACGAGCAGTACTTC.